Following are 19 T cell receptor beta chains from one sample sequenced in a study of shared clonotypes between healthy human individuals. The protocol was immunoSEQ multiplex PCR, while the TCRdb copy is restricted to in-frame clones and leaves out a portion. The sample contains about 2,200,000 clones, 85% to 95% of which appear only once. Naive CD8 isolation took CD45RO-negative cells positively selected for CCR7 and excluded terminally differentiated effector memory CD45RA+ cells. Sequenced: naive CD8+ T cells from PBMCs. All receptors come from a young man in good health. Some clones in this sample may be carry-over from other donors' samples.

In regard to this clone: In the same sample, other DNA sequences code for this CDR3. The rearrangement uses TRBV27 and TRBJ2-1; TRBD1 aligns across 7 bases. CDR1 is MNHEY, CDR2 SMNVEV, per germline (reference sequence). The CDR3 consists of 13 residues. The V and J ends lost 7 bases and 4 bases, in that order; junction bases with no gene match: 4. CDR3 residues: CASTPTGYNEQFF. DNA for the CDR3: TGTGCCAGCACGCCGACAGGGTACAATGAGCAGTTCTTC.

For this clone: Additional DNA sequences in this sample encode the identical CDR3. This sequence joins TRBV5-6 and TRBJ2-7, with D hard to call. The CDR3 is 14 residues long. CDR1 and CDR2 from the germline V gene are SGHDT and YYEEEE. V dropped 0 bases and J dropped 2 bases, with 9 bases sitting between them. The CDR3 DNA is TGTGCCAGCAGCTTGGGCGCGCGGACCTACGAGCAGTACTTC. Amino acid sequence: CASSLGARTYEQYF.

V and J are TRBV28 and TRBJ2-4; the D gene is possibly TRBD1 (6 bases). V shed 5 bases and J shed 1 base, with 36 bases lying between them. The CDR3 consists of 23 residues. The V gene's germline CDR1 is MDHEN and CDR2 SYDVKM. CDR3 nucleotide sequence: TGTGCCAGCAGTCAAGTGGTGATTCAGGGGCCGAGAACACTCAACGAGGCCAAAAACATTCAGTACTTC. Its translation is CASSQVVIQGPRTLNEAKNIQYF.

The V and J genes are TRBV28 and TRBJ2-3, with D possibly matching TRBD1 (5 bases). The CDR3 is made up of 12 amino acids. The V end lost 6 bases, the J end lost 6 bases, and 10 bases lay between the germline ends. Germline assignment: CDR1 MDHEN and CDR2 SYDVKM. CDR3 region: CASRPAGDTQYF. CDR3 DNA sequence: TGTGCCAGCAGACCTGCAGGGGATACGCAGTATTTT.

The V and J genes are TRBV11-2 and TRBJ2-7; perhaps TRBD1 as D (5 bases). There are 16 residues in the CDR3. Germline CDR1 and CDR2: SGHAT and FQNNGV. Trimming cost V 5 bases and J 6 bases, with 23 bases left between them. This CDR3 reads CASSHEQLGHIGEQYF. Written as DNA, the CDR3 is TGTGCCAGCAGCCACGAACAGTTGGGGCACATCGGCGAGCAGTACTTC.

The chain joins TRBV4-2 to TRBJ2-1, with 10 bases matching TRBD2. Germline V gene lookup returns CDR1 LGHNA and CDR2 YNFKEQ. V dropped 3 bases and J dropped 6; count of bases not matched to a gene: 8. There are 16 residues in the CDR3. CDR3 DNA: TGTGCCAGCAGCCAGGGAACTAGCGGGAAGGTCAATGAGCAGTTCTTC. Its translation is CASSQGTSGKVNEQFF.

In the case of this clone: Other DNA sequences from this sample encode an identical CDR3 as well. CDR3: CASSVYRGYEQYF. The DNA for the CDR3 is TGTGCCAGCAGTGTTTACAGGGGCTACGAGCAGTACTTC. The chain uses TRBV6-1 and TRBJ2-7; 7 nucleotides align to TRBD1. The junction had 3 bases not matched to a gene; V was cut back by 4 bases and J by 3 bases. The CDR3 runs to 13 residues. CDR1 is MNHNS, CDR2 SASEGT, per germline.

Note on this clone: This same CDR3 is encoded by further DNA sequences in the sample. The chain uses TRBV9 and TRBJ2-2; D is undetermined. Germline V gene sequence: CDR1 SGDLS, CDR2 YYNGEE. The V and J ends lost 4 bases and 6 bases respectively, with 7 bases between them. CDR3 length: 12 residues. The CDR3 DNA follows: TGTGCCAGCAGCCCCCCGGCCGGGGAGCTGTTTTTT. It encodes CASSPPAGELFF.

Worth noting for this clone: Additional DNA sequences in this sample encode the identical CDR3. The chain's CDR3 is CASSLRGGSYEQYF. Here the CDR3 DNA reads TGTGCCAGCAGCCTCAGGGGGGGATCCTACGAGCAGTACTTC. J is TRBJ2-7 and V is TRBV27; possibly TRBD1 or TRBD2 for D (7 bases each). Trimming removed 6 bases from V and 1 base from J, with 13 bases in between. The V gene's germline CDR1 is MNHEY and CDR2 SMNVEV (reference sequence). The CDR3 is made up of 14 amino acids.

This clone was detected once. The chain employs TRBV4-2 and TRBJ1-1, with D possibly being TRBD1 (5 bases). CDR3 length: 17 amino acids. In germline, CDR1 is LGHNA, CDR2 YNFKEQ. V lost 2 bases and J 6 bases, leaving 22 bases between the germline ends. The CDR3 region has the DNA TGTGCCAGCAGCCAATCTAGACAGTCCAGAGCCGCCGCTGAAGCTTTCTTT. It translates to CASSQSRQSRAAAEAFF.

The chain's CDR3 is CAWTLPWGSNTEAFF. The CDR3 region has the DNA TGTGCCTGGACCCTACCTTGGGGAAGCAACACTGAAGCTTTCTTT. The chain employs TRBV30 and TRBJ1-1; D is uncertain. Trimming stripped 4 bases from V and 2 bases from J, with 17 bases between. CDR1 and CDR2 from the germline V gene are GTSNPN and SVGIG (reference sequence). This CDR3 spans 15 amino acids.

The chain is built from TRBV2 and TRBJ2-2; D possibly uses TRBD1 or TRBD2 (6 bases each). The CDR3 has 14 amino acids. Germline V gene data show CDR1 as SNHLY and CDR2 as FYNNEI. Trimming removed 11 bases at V and 1 base at J, with 14 bases between. In DNA form, the CDR3 reads TGTGCCCGGGGGCCGGATGGGAACACCGGGGAGCTGTTTTTT. It specifies CARGPDGNTGELFF.

In this sample, this clone turned up once. V is TRBV4-1 and J is TRBJ2-3; no clear D gene. Trimming removed 4 bases at V and 2 bases at J, with 10 bases between. Germline values: CDR1 MGHRA, CDR2 YSYEKL. The CDR3 is made up of 14 amino acids. For the CDR3, the DNA is TGCGCCAGCAGCCTCGACGGCGTCACAGATACGCAGTATTTT. Protein product: CASSLDGVTDTQYF.

With regard to this clone: Other DNA sequences of this sample code for an identical CDR3. The chain recombines TRBV5-1 with TRBJ2-5, with 8 bases identical to TRBD1. The CDR3 is 14 residues long. V was pared by 4 bases and J by 1 base, with 3 bases of the junction left unmatched. Germline assignment: CDR1 SGHRS and CDR2 YFSETQ. In nucleotides, the CDR3 is TGCGCCAGCAGCGGTGGGACAGGCCAAGAGACCCAGTACTTC. Translated: CASSGGTGQETQYF.

A single count supports this clone. A much larger clone differs by one base, so this may be a read error. The CDR3 coding sequence is TGTGCCAGCAGCTTCGGCTACGAGCAGTACTTC. Translation gives CASSFGYEQYF. The genes are TRBV5-6 and TRBJ2-5; no definite D call. The closer fit of TRBJ2-7 to the DNA end suggests the J call may be wrong. Germline loops: CDR1 SGHDT, CDR2 YYEEEE. This CDR3 has 11 amino acids.

About this clone: Other DNA sequences from this sample encode an identical CDR3 as well. V is TRBV25-1 and J is TRBJ2-1; 10 bases agree with TRBD1. Germline V gene lookup returns CDR1 MGHDK and CDR2 SYGVNS. The ends lost 6 bases at V and 2 bases at J; junction bases unmatched: 4. There are 15 residues in the CDR3. The CDR3 loop is CASSVGTGAYNEQFF. Here the CDR3 DNA reads TGTGCCAGCAGCGTTGGGACAGGGGCCTACAATGAGCAGTTCTTC.

V usage is TRBV11-2 and J usage is TRBJ2-7; 8 bases align to TRBD1. Germline assignment: CDR1 SGHAT and CDR2 FQNNGV. V lost 5 bases to trimming and J lost 5 bases; unmatched junction nucleotides: 14. This CDR3 is 16 amino acids long. The DNA of the CDR3 is TGTGCCAGCAGCCCCCGGTTTGGACAGGGAAATCACGAGCAGTACTTC. Translation gives CASSPRFGQGNHEQYF.

The J gene is TRBJ2-7, the V gene TRBV7-8; D perhaps matches TRBD2 (6 bases). The length of the CDR3 is 15 residues. Germline loops: CDR1 SGHVS, CDR2 FQNEAQ. Trimming stripped 5 bases from V and 2 bases from J, with 16 bases between. The chain's CDR3 is CASSRRAVSTYEQYF. In nucleotides, the CDR3 is TGTGCCAGCAGCCGGAGGGCAGTAAGCACCTACGAGCAGTACTTC.

The rearrangement uses TRBV29-1 and TRBJ1-3; D is ambiguous. In germline, CDR1 is SQVTM, CDR2 ANQGSEA. Trimming removed 6 bases from V and 4 bases from J, with 10 bases in between. This CDR3 is 12 amino acids long. The CDR3 sequence: CSVDIPGNTIYF. The CDR3 region has the DNA TGCAGCGTCGATATCCCGGGAAACACCATATATTTT.